This TCR beta chain is drawn from a study of blood T cell repertoires in COVID-19. Study-wide context: Some COVID-19 samples were acute and others convalescent; all came from the United States, Italy and Spain. Sources were T cells, B-cell-depleted T cells, or PBMCs; the material itself was cDNA or gDNA.

Germline CDR1 LGHNA, CDR2 YNFKEQ. V lost 1 base and J lost 4; bases outside the gene matches: 6. The CDR3 has 15 amino acids. Original methodology: Nucleated cell counts were estimated from reference gene primer amplification. The table came from immunoSEQ multiplex PCR; TCRdb's copy has only in-frame clones and leaves some out. The V and J calls and clone size were taken over from that table, and D and trimming were inferred from the DNA. The data contain approximately 250,000 clones, roughly 80% of them singletons. This clone has more than one count but fewer than ten. The receptor's source is a man between 60 and 70 years old with acute or convalescent COVID-19. The chain links TRBV4-2 to TRBJ1-2; 7 bases agree with TRBD1. The sequencing input was peripheral blood. The CDR3 loop is CASSQAQGQTYGYTF. The CDR3 region has the DNA TGTGCCAGCAGCCAAGCCCAGGGACAGACCTATGGCTACACCTTC.